A single TCR beta chain is shown here with its context. Its specificity is unknown. V dropped 6 bases and J dropped 0 bases, with 9 bases sitting between them. Germline V lookup: CDR1 MRHNA, CDR2 SNTAGT. This CDR3 is built from 14 residues. TCRdb's table, derived via immunoSEQ multiplex PCR, lists solely in-frame clones and lacks some. The table lists roughly 770,000 clones, about 96% of them singletons. This record belongs to a study of shared clonotypes between healthy human individuals. Overall study findings and caveats: Researchers found naive subsets generally carried larger estimated richness than memory subsets.

Selected positively for CCR7 and CD45RO-negative, naive CD8 cells excluded terminally differentiated effector memory CD45RA+ cells. The chain recombines TRBV6-4 with TRBJ2-1; TRBD2 is a possible D gene (5 bases). Input material: naive CD8+ T cells sorted from blood. The receptor comes from a man between 25 and 39 years old in good health. Here the CDR3 DNA reads TGTGCCAGCAGCGTTGGGAGCTCCTACAATGAGCAGTTCTTC. This encodes CASSVGSSYNEQFF.